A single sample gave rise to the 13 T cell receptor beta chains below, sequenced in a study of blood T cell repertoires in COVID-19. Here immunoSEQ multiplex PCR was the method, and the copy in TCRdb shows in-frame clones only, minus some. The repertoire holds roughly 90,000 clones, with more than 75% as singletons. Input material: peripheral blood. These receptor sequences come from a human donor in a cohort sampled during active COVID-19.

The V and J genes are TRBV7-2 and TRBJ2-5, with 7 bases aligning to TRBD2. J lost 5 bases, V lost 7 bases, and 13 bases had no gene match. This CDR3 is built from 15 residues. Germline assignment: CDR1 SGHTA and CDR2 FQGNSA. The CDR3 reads CASTKQATAGETQYF. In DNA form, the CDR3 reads TGTGCCAGCACCAAACAGGCCACAGCGGGGGAGACCCAGTACTTC.

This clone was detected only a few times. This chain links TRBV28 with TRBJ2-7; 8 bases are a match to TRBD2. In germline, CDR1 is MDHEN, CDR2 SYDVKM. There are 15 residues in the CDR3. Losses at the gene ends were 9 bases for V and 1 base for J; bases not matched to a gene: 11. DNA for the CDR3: TGTGCCAGTAGGACTAGCCCAACTTTATCCTACGAGCAGTACTTC. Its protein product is CASRTSPTLSYEQYF.

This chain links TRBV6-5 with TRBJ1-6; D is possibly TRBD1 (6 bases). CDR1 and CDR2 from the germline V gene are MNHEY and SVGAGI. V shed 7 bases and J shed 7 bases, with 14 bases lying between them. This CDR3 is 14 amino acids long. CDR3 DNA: TGTGCCAGCAAGAGGGGGGGCTCGAATTCACCCCTCCACTTT. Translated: CASKRGGSNSPLHF.

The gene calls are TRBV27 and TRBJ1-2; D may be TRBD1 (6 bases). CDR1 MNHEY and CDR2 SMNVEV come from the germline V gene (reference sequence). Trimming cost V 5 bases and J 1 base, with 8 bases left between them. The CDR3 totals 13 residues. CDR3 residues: CASSRTVNYGYTF. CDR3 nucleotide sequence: TGTGCCAGCAGTCGGACAGTTAACTATGGCTACACCTTC.

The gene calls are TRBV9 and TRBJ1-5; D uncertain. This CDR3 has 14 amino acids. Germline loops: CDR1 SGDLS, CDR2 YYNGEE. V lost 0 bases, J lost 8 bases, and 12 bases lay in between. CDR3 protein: CASSVGPGREPQHF. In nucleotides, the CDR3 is TGTGCCAGCAGCGTAGGTCCAGGTAGAGAGCCCCAGCATTTT.

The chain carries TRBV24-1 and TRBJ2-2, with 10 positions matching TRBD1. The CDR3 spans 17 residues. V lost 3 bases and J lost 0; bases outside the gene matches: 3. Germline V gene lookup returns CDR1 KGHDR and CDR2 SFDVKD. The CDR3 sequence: CATSDLGTGANTGELFF. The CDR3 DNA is TGTGCCACCAGTGATCTAGGGACAGGGGCGAACACCGGGGAGCTGTTTTTT.

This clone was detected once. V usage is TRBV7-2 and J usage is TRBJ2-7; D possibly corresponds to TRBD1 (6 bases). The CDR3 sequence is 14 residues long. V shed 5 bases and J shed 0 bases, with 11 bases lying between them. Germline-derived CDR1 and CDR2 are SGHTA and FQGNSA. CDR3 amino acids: CASSPLQGSYEQYF. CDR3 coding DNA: TGTGCCAGCAGCCCCTTACAGGGCTCCTACGAGCAGTACTTC.

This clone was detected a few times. The CDR3 here is CATRSDSNTGELFF. CDR3 bases: TGCGCCACCAGATCCGACTCCAACACCGGGGAGCTGTTTTTT. The rearrangement links TRBV4-1 to TRBJ2-2, with no clear D. The CDR3 contains 14 residues. With 10 bases removed from V and 2 bases from J, the gap between germline ends came to 14 bases. Germline CDR1 is MGHRA and CDR2 is YSYEKL.

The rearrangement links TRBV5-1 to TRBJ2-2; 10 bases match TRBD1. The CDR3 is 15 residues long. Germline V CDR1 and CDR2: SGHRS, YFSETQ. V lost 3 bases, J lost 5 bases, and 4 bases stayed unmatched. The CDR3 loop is CASSSGQGYTGELFF. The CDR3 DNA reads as TGCGCCAGCAGCTCGGGACAGGGGTATACCGGGGAGCTGTTTTTT. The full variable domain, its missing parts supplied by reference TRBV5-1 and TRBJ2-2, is KAGVTQTPRYLIKTRGQQVTLSCSPISGHRSVSWYQQTPGQGLQFLFEYFSETQRNKGNFPGRFSGRQFSNSRSEMNVSTLELGDSALYLCASSSGQGYTGELFFGEGSRLTVL.

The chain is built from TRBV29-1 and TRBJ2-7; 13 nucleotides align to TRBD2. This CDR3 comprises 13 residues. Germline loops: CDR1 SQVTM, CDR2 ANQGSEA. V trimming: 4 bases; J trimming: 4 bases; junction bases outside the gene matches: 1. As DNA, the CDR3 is TGCAGCGTTGGGACTAGCGGGAGTTACGAGCAGTACTTC. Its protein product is CSVGTSGSYEQYF.

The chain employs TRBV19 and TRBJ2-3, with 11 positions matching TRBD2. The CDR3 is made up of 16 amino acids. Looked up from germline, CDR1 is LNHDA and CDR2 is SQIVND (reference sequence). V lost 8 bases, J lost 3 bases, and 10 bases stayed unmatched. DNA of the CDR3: TGTGCCAGTCGGACTAGCGGGTTTCGAGGAACAGATACGCAGTATTTT. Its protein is CASRTSGFRGTDTQYF.

The DNA of the CDR3 is TGTGCCAGTAGAGGGGTGGACACCGGGGAGCTGTTTTTT. It yields the protein CASRGVDTGELFF. The rearrangement joins TRBV19 to TRBJ2-2; tentatively, D is TRBD1 (5 bases). The CDR3 sequence is 13 residues long. CDR1 is LNHDA, CDR2 SQIVND, per germline (reference sequence). The ends were cut back, 6 bases at V and 3 bases at J, with 8 bases in the middle.

The CDR3 is CASSAGFSTDTQYF. DNA for the CDR3: TGTGCCAGCTCAGCGGGATTTAGCACAGATACGCAGTATTTT. The chain joins TRBV18 to TRBJ2-3, with TRBD2 as a possible D gene (6 bases). Germline loops: CDR1 KGHSH, CDR2 LQKENI. This CDR3 is built from 14 residues. The V end lost 5 bases, the J end lost 0 bases, and 9 bases lay between the germline ends. Looking up the rest from reference TRBV18 and TRBJ2-3 gives the full variable domain: NAGVMQNPRHLVRRRGQEARLRCSPMKGHSHVYWYRQLPEEGLKFMVYLQKENIIDESGMPKERFSAEFPKEGPSILRIQQVVRGDSAAYFCASSAGFSTDTQYFGPGTRLTVL.